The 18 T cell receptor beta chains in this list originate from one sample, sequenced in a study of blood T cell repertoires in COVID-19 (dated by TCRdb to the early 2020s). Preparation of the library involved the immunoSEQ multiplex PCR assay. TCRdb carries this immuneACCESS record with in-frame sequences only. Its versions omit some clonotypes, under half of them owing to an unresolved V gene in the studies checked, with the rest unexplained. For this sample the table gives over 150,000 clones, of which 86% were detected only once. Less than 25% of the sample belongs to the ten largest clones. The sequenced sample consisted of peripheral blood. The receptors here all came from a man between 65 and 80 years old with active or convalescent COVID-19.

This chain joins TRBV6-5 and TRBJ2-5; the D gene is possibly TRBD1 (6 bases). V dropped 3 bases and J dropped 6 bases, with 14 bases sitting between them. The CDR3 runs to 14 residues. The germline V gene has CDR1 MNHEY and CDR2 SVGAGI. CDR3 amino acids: CASSYDHREKTQYF. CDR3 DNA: TGTGCCAGCAGTTATGACCACAGGGAAAAGACCCAGTACTTC.

CDR3 loop: CASSLDIYSNQPQHF. CDR3 in DNA: TGTGCCAGCAGCTTGGACATTTATAGCAATCAGCCCCAGCATTTT. V gene TRBV7-2 combines with J gene TRBJ1-5, with a tentative D call TRBD1 (5 bases). The germline V gene has CDR1 SGHTA and CDR2 FQGNSA. CDR3 size: 15 residues. Trimming took 3 bases from V and 0 from J, leaving 9 bases between them.

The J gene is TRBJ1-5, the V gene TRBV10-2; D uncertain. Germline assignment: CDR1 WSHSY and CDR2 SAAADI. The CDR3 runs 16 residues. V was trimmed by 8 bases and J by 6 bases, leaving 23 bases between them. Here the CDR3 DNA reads TGCGCCAGCGGAGGTGCTGCGACGGATGGACTTCAGCCCCAGCATTTT. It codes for CASGGAATDGLQPQHF.

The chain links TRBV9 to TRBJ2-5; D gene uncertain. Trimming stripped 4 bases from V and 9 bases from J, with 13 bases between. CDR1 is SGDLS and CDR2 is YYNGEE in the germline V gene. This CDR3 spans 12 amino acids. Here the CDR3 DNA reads TGTGCCAGCAGCTCGGATCTCCGGGCCCAGTACTTC. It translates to CASSSDLRAQYF.

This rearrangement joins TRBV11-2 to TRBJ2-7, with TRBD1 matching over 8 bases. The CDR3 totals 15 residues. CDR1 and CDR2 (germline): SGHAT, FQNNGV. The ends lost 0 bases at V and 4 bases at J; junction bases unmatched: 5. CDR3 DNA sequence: TGTGCCAGCAGCTTAGAACCCAGGGGGCATTACGAGCAGTACTTC. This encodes CASSLEPRGHYEQYF.

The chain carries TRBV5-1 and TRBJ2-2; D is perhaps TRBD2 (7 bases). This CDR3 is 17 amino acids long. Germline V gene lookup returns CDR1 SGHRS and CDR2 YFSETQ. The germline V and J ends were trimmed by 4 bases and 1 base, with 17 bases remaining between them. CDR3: CASSTDQRDKNTGELFF. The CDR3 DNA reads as TGCGCCAGCAGCACGGACCAGCGGGACAAGAACACCGGGGAGCTGTTTTTT.

In DNA, the CDR3 is TGTGCCAGCAGTTTGATCCGAGGCACTGAAGCTTTCTTT. Encoded protein: CASSLIRGTEAFF. The chain carries TRBV27 and TRBJ1-1, with D uncertain. Trimming took 3 bases from V and 4 from J, leaving 9 bases between them. Germline V lookup: CDR1 MNHEY, CDR2 SMNVEV (reference sequence). The CDR3 loop spans 13 amino acids.

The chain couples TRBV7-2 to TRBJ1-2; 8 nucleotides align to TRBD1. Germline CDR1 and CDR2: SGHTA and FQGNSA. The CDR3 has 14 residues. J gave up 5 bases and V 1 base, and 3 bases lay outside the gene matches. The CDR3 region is CASSLETGGYGYTF. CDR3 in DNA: TGTGCCAGCAGCTTAGAAACAGGGGGGTATGGCTACACCTTC.

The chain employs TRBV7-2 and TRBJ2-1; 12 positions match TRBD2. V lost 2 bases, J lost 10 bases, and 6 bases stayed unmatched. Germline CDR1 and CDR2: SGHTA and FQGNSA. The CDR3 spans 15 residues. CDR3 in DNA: TGTGCCAGCAGCTTACGGCTAGCGGGGGGGTCAGAGCAGTTCTTC. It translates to CASSLRLAGGSEQFF.

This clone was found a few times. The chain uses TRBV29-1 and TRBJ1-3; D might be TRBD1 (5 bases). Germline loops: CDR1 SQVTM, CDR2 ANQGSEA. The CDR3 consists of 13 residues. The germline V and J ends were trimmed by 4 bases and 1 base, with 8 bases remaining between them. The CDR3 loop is CSVVKGSGNTIYF. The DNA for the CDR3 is TGCAGCGTTGTGAAGGGGTCTGGAAACACCATATATTTT.

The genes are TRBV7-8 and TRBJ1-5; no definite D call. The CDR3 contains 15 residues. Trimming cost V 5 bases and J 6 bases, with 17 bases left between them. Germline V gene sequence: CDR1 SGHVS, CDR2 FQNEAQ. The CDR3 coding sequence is TGTGCCAGCAGCCCCTGGGCGGGTTCGACTCAGCCCCAGCATTTT. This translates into CASSPWAGSTQPQHF. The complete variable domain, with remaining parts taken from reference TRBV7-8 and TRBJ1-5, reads GAGVSQSPRYKVAKRGQDVALRCDPISGHVSLFWYQQALGQGPEFLTYFQNEAQLDKSGLPSDRFFAERPEGSVSTLKIQRTQQEDSAVYLCASSPWAGSTQPQHFGDGTRLSIL.

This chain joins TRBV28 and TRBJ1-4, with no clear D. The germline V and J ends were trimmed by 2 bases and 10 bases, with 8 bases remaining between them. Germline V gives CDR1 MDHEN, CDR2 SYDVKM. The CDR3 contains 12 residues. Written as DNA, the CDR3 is TGTGCCAGCAGTTTACTGGGAGGAAAACTGTTTTTT. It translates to CASSLLGGKLFF. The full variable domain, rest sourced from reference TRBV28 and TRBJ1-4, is DVKVTQSSRYLVKRTGEKVFLECVQDMDHENMFWYRQDPGLGLRLIYFSYDVKMKEKGDIPEGYSVSREKKERFSLILESASTNQTSMYLCASSLLGGKLFFGSGTQLSVL.

Here the CDR3 DNA reads TGTGCCAGCACCATCATTTCCTCTCCCGGGGGGACCTCCTACGAGCAGTACTTC. Translation: CASTIISSPGGTSYEQYF. V and J are TRBV7-9 and TRBJ2-7; 7 bases are a match to TRBD2. The ends lost 7 bases at V and 0 bases at J; junction bases unmatched: 18. The CDR3 runs 18 residues. Germline V gene data show CDR1 as SEHNR and CDR2 as FQNEAQ (reference sequence).

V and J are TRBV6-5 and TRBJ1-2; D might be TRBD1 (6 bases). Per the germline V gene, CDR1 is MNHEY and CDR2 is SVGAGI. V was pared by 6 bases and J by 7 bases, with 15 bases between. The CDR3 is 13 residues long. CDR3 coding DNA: TGTGCCAGCAGACCTACAGGGTTGGGTGGCTACACCTTC. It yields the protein CASRPTGLGGYTF.

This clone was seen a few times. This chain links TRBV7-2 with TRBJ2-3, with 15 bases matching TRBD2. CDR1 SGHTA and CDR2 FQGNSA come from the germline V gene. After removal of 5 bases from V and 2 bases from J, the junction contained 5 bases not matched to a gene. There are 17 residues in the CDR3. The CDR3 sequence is CASSTGLAGGPTDTQYF. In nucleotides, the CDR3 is TGTGCCAGCAGCACCGGACTAGCGGGAGGGCCCACAGATACGCAGTATTTT.

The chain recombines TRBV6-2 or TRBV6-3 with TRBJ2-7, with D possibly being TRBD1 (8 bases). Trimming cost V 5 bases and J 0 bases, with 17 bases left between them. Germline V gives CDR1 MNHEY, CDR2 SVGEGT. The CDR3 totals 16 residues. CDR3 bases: TGTGCCAGCAGTCTAAGGACAGGGAGGGGCTCCTACGAGCAGTACTTC. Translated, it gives CASSLRTGRGSYEQYF.

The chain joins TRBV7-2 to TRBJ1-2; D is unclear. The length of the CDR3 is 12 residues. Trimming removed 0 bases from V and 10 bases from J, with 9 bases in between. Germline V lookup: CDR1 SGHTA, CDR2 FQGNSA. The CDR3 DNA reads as TGTGCCAGCAGCTTAGCTGGCCGCCACTACACCTTC. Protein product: CASSLAGRHYTF.

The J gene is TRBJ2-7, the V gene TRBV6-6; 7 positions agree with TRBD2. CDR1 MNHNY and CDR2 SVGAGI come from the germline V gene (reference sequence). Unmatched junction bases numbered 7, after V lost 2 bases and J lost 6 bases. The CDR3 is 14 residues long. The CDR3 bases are TGTGCCAGCAGTTACGCCAGCGGGAAGCCCGAGCAGTACTTC. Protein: CASSYASGKPEQYF.